This TCR beta chain was obtained from a study of tumor-infiltrating lymphocytes in primary liver carcinoma. The researchers produced TCR beta cDNA from roughly 550 ng total RNA with a constant-region primer. ARM-PCR was slightly modified, and three nested multiplex PCR rounds with it gave rise to the TCR beta libraries. It was with TRBV1-TRBV30 forward primers and a C-beta reverse primer that the first two PCR rounds were run, at roughly 11 cycles each. TCRdb reanalysed the multiplex PCR reads using MiXCR and keeps one entry per CDR3 protein. The profile covers 100,000 to 150,000 distinct CDR3 sequences, with roughly 69% appearing a single time and 9.3% taken by the ten largest. For each extraction, RNA and DNA were obtained together from 20-30 mg of unsorted bulk tissue. Turning to this clonotype: Its target is not known.

Study observations and caveats: Blood had a significantly lower top-250-clone fraction than tumors did (p = 0.039).

The CDR3 runs 15 residues. V lost 5 bases and J 0 bases, leaving 11 bases between the germline ends. The germline V gene encodes CDR1 SGHVS and CDR2 FQNEAQ. Material: liver tumor tissue from sampling region 1. Regarding subset: tumor region T1, superior pole. The J gene is TRBJ1-5, the V gene TRBV7-8; possibly TRBD1 for D (5 bases). The sequence derives from a woman aged 60 to 75 with primary liver carcinoma and hepatitis B virus infection. This CDR3 reads CASSRGTDSNQPQHF. The DNA for the CDR3 is TGTGCCAGCAGCCGCGGGACCGATAGCAATCAGCCCCAGCATTTT.